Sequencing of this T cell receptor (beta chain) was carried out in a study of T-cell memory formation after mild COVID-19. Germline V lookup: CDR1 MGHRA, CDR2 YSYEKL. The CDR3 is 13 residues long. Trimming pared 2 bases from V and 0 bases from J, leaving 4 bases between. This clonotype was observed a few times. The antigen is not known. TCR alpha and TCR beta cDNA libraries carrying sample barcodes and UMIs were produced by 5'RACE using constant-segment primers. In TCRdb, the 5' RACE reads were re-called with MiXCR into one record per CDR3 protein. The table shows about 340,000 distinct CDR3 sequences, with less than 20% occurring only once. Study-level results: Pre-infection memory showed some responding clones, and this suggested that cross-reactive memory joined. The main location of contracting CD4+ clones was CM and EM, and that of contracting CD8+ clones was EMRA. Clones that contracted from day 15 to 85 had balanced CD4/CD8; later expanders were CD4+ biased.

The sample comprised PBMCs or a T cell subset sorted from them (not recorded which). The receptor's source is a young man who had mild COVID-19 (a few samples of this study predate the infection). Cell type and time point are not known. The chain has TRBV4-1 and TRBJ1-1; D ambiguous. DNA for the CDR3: TGCGCCAGCAGCCAACGAATGAACACTGAAGCTTTCTTT. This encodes CASSQRMNTEAFF.